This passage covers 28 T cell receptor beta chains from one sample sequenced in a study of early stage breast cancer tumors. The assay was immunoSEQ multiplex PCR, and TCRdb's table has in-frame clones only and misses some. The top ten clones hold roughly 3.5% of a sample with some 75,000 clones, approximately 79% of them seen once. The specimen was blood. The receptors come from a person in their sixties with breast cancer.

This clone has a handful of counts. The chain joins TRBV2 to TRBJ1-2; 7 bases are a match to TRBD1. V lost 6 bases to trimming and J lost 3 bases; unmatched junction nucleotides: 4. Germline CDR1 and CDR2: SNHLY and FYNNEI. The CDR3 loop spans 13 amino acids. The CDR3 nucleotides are TGTGCCAGCAGCGCCACAGGGGACTATGGCTACACCTTC. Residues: CASSATGDYGYTF.

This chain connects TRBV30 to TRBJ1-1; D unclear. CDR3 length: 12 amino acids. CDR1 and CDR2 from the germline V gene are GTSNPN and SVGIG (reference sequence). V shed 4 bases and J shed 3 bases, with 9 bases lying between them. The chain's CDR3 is CAWTRDYTEAFF. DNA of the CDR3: TGTGCCTGGACCCGTGATTACACTGAAGCTTTCTTT.

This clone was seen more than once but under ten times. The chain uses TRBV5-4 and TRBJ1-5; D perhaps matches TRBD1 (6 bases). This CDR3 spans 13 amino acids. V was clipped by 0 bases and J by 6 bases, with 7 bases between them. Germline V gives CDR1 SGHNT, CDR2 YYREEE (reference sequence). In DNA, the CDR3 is TGTGCCAGCAGCTTGGGGACAGCTCAGCCCCAGCATTTT. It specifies CASSLGTAQPQHF.

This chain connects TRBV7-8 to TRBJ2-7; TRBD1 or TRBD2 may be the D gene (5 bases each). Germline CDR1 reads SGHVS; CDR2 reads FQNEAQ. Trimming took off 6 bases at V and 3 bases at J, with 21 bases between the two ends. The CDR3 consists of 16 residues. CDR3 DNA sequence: TGTGCCAGCAGTTATATAGAGGGGTCTCCCTACTACGAGCAGTACTTC. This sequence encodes CASSYIEGSPYYEQYF.

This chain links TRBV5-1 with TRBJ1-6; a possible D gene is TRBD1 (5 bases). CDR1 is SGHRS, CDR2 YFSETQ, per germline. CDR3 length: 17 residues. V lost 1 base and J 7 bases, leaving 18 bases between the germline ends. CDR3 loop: CASSLFSRDPGNSPLHF. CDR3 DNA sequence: TGCGCCAGCAGCTTGTTTTCCCGGGACCCGGGGAATTCACCCCTCCACTTT.

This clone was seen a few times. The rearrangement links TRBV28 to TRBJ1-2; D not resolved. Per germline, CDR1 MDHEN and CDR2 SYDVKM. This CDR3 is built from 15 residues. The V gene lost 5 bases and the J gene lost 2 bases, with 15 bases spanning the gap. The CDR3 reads CASSPPVRANYGYTF. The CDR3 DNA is TGTGCCAGCAGTCCTCCAGTTCGGGCAAACTATGGCTACACCTTC.

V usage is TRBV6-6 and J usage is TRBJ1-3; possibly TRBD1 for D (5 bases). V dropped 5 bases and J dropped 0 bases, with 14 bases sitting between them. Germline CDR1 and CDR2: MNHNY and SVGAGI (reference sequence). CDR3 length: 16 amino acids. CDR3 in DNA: TGTGCCAGCAGTAGGCCTCAGGGAGACTCTGGAAACACCATATATTTT. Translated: CASSRPQGDSGNTIYF.

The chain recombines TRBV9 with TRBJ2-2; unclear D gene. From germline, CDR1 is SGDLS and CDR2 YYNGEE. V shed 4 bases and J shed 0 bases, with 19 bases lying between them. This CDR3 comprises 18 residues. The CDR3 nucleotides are TGTGCCAGCAGCTCACCCGGGCCACCGTTCGCGAACACCGGGGAGCTGTTTTTT. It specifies CASSSPGPPFANTGELFF.

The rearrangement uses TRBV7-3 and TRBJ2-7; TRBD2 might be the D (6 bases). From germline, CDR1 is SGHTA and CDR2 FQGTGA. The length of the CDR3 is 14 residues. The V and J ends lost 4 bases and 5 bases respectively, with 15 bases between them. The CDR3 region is CASSSSRGSDEQYF. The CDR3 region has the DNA TGTGCCAGCAGCTCGTCGCGGGGTTCGGACGAGCAGTACTTC.

The CDR3 DNA follows: TGCGCCAGCAGATCATTACGGGGGGGCACCGGGGAGCTGTTTTTT. Amino acids: CASRSLRGGTGELFF. V and J are TRBV4-1 and TRBJ2-2; TRBD2 matches at 8 bases. The CDR3 is made up of 15 amino acids. The V gene's germline CDR1 is MGHRA and CDR2 YSYEKL. The ends lost 6 bases at V and 4 bases at J; junction bases unmatched: 7.

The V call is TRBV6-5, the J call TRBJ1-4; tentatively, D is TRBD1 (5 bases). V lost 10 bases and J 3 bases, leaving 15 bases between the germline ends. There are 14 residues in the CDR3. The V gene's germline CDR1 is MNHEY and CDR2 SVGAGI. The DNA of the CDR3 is TGTGCCACCGCGCTTGGGGGGGCTAATGAAAAACTGTTTTTT. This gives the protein CATALGGANEKLFF.

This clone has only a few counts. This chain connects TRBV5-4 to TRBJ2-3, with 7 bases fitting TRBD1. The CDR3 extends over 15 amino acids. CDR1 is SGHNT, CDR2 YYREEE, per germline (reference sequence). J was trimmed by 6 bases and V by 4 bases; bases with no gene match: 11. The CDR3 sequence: CASSPRTGGVDTQYF. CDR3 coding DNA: TGTGCCAGCAGCCCCCGGACAGGAGGAGTGGATACGCAGTATTTT. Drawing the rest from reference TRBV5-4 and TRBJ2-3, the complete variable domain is ETGVTQSPTHLIKTRGQQVTLRCSSQSGHNTVSWYQQALGQGPQFIFQYYREEENGRGNFPPRFSGLQFPNYSSELNVNALELDDSALYLCASSPRTGGVDTQYFGPGTRLTVL.

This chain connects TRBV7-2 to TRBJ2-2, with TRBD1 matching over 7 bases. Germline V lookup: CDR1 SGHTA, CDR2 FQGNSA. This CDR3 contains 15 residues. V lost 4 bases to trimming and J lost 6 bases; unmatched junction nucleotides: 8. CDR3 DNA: TGTGCCAGCAGCTCGGCCGGGACAGCCTCCGGGGAGCTGTTTTTT. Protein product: CASSSAGTASGELFF.

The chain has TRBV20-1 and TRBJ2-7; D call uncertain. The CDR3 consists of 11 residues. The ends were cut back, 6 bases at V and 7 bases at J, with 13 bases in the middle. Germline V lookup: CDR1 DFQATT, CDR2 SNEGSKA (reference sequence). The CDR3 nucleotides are TGCAGTGCCCAGAACCCTACGGAGCAGTACTTC. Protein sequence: CSAQNPTEQYF.

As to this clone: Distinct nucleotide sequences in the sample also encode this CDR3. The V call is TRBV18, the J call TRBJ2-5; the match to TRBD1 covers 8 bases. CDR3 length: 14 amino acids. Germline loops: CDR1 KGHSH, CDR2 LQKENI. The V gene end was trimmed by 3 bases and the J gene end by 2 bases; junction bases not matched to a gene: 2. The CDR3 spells CASSPGQEQETQYF. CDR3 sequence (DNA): TGTGCCAGCTCACCGGGACAGGAACAAGAGACCCAGTACTTC.

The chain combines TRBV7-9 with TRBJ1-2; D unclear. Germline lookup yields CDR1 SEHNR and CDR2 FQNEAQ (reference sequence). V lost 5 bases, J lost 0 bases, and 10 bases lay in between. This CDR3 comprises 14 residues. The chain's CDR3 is CASSSGMTNYGYTF. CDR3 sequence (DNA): TGTGCCAGCAGCAGTGGCATGACTAACTATGGCTACACCTTC. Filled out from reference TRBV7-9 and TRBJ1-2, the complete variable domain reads DTGVSQNPRHKITKRGQNVTFRCDPISEHNRLYWYRQTLGQGPEFLTYFQNEAQLEKSRLLSDRFSAERPKGSFSTLEIQRTEQGDSAMYLCASSSGMTNYGYTFGSGTRLTVV.

The CDR3 DNA reads as TGTGCCAGCAGTTACTGGGACAGCTCTGGAAACACCATATATTTT. Amino acid sequence: CASSYWDSSGNTIYF. The chain carries TRBV6-5 and TRBJ1-3; TRBD1 aligns across 7 bases. Trimming cost V 1 base and J 0 bases; bases outside gene matches: 0. The CDR3 runs to 15 residues. Germline V lookup: CDR1 MNHEY, CDR2 SVGAGI.

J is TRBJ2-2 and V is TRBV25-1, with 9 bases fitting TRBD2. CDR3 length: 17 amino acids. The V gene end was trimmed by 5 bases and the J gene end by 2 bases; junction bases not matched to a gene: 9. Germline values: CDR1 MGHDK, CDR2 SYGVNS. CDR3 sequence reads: CASSHIIAGVNTGELFF. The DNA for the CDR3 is TGTGCCAGCAGTCATATCATAGCGGGGGTAAACACCGGGGAGCTGTTTTTT.

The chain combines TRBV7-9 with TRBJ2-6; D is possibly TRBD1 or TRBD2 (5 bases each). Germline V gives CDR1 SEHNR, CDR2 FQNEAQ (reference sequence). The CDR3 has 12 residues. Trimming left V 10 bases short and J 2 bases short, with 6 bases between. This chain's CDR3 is CAMGAGANVLTF. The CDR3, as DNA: TGTGCCATGGGGGCTGGGGCCAACGTCCTGACTTTC.

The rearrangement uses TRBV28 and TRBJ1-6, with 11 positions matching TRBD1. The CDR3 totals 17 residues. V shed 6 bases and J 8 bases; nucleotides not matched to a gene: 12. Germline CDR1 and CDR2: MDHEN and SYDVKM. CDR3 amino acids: CASRATAGTGGYSPLHF. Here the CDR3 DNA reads TGTGCCAGCAGAGCCACGGCCGGGACAGGGGGATATTCACCCCTCCACTTT. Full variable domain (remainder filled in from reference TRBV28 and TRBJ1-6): DVKVTQSSRYLVKRTGEKVFLECVQDMDHENMFWYRQDPGLGLRLIYFSYDVKMKEKGDIPEGYSVSREKKERFSLILESASTNQTSMYLCASRATAGTGGYSPLHFGNGTRLTVT.

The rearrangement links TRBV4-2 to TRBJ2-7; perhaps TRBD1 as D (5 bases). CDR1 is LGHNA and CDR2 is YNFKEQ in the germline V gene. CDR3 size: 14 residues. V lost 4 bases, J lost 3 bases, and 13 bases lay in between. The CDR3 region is CASSLRTGFYEQYF. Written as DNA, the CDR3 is TGTGCCAGCAGCCTAAGAACAGGTTTCTACGAGCAGTACTTC.

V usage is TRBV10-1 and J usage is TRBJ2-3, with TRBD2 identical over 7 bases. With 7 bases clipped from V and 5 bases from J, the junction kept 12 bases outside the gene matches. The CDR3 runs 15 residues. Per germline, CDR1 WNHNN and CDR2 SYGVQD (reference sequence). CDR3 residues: CASTAGQGGEDTQYF. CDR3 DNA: TGCGCCAGCACCGCAGGGCAGGGAGGGGAAGATACGCAGTATTTT.

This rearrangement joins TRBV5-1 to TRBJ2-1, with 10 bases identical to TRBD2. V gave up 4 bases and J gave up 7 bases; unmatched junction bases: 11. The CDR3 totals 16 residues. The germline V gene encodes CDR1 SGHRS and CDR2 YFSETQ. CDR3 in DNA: TGCGCCAGCAGCCCAATTAGCGGGGGGAGGTTGAATGAGCAGTTCTTC. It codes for CASSPISGGRLNEQFF.

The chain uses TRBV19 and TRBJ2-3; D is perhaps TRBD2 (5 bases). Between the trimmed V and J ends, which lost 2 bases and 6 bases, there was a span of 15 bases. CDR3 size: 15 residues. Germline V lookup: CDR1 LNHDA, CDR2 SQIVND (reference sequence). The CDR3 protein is CASSITLERYDTQYF. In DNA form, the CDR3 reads TGTGCCAGTAGTATAACACTAGAGCGGTATGATACGCAGTATTTT.

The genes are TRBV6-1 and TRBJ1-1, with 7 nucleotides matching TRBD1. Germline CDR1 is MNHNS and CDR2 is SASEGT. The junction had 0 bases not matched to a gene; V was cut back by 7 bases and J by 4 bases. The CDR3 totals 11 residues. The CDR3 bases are TGTGCCAGCAACAGGGGCACTGAAGCTTTCTTT. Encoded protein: CASNRGTEAFF.

In DNA, the CDR3 is TGTGCCAGCAGACTAGAGGGGGGCCTACCCAGAGATACGCAGTATTTT. It specifies CASRLEGGLPRDTQYF. The V gene is TRBV11-2, the J gene TRBJ2-3; D may match TRBD1 or TRBD2 (6 bases each). CDR1 is SGHAT, CDR2 FQNNGV, per germline. Trimming stripped 6 bases from V and 5 bases from J, with 21 bases between. CDR3 length equals 16 residues.

In nucleotides, the CDR3 is TGCGCCAGCAGCCAAGATCTCAGTGGGGATGGTGAGCAGTTCTTC. It encodes CASSQDLSGDGEQFF. The rearrangement links TRBV4-1 to TRBJ2-1; no definite D call. V was shortened by 0 bases and J by 9 bases, with 15 bases between the two germline ends. The CDR3 spans 15 residues. Germline lookup yields CDR1 MGHRA and CDR2 YSYEKL.

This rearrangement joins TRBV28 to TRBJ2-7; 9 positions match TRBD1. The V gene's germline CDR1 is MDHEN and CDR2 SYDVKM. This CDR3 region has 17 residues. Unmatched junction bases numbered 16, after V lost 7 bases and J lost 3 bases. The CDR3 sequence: CASTQQGALALGYEQYF. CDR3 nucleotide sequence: TGTGCCAGCACCCAACAGGGGGCCCTCGCGCTGGGCTACGAGCAGTACTTC. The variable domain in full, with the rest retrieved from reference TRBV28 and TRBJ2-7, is DVKVTQSSRYLVKRTGEKVFLECVQDMDHENMFWYRQDPGLGLRLIYFSYDVKMKEKGDIPEGYSVSREKKERFSLILESASTNQTSMYLCASTQQGALALGYEQYFGPGTRLTVT.